These 15 T cell receptor beta chains were sequenced from one sample in a study of prognosis after radiotherapy for stage I lung cancer. TCR beta CDR3 was amplified from genomic DNA by two-round multiplex PCR. For every TRBV and TRBJ gene, a specific primer was used in first-round PCR. TCRdb passed the multiplex PCR reads through MiXCR, listing each CDR3 protein once. Here the sample spans 15,000 to 20,000 distinct CDR3 sequences, 50% being singletons. Source: PBMCs, taken before or after stereotactic body radiation therapy (not recorded which). The receptor set was obtained from a donor over 45 with non-small cell lung cancer.

Of note for this clonotype: An end of the junction does not agree with germline; a read error may underlie this. The chain employs TRBV6-2 or TRBV6-3 and TRBJ1-5, with 8 nucleotides matching TRBD1. This CDR3 comprises 16 residues. CDR1 MNHEY and CDR2 SVGEGT come from the germline V gene. This CDR3 reads CASSHSGQGDNQPHHF. The CDR3 nucleotides read TGTGCCAGCAGTCATTCAGGACAGGGTGACAATCAGCCCCATCATTTT.

The V call is TRBV7-2, the J call TRBJ2-1; D is undetermined. Germline loops: CDR1 SGHTA, CDR2 FQGNSA. Deletions cut 5 bases from V and 3 bases from J, with 8 bases between. The CDR3 runs to 13 residues. In DNA form, the CDR3 reads TGTGCCAGCAGCGGTCAGAGCTACAATGAGCAGTTCTTC. As protein: CASSGQSYNEQFF.

The V gene is TRBV7-2, the J gene TRBJ2-1; tentative D call: TRBD2 (6 bases). This CDR3 contains 16 residues. Between the trimmed V and J ends, which lost 1 base and 7 bases, there was a span of 17 bases. CDR1 and CDR2 (germline): SGHTA, FQGNSA. CDR3 sequence: CASSLGSGPFQNEQFF. As DNA, the CDR3 is TGTGCCAGCAGCTTAGGTAGCGGCCCCTTCCAGAATGAGCAGTTCTTC.

This rearrangement joins TRBV4-3 to TRBJ1-6; no clear D. Trimming took off 0 bases at V and 8 bases at J, with 14 bases between the two ends. The CDR3 sequence is 16 residues long. Germline V gives CDR1 LGHNA, CDR2 YSLEER. The CDR3 DNA reads TGCGCCAGCAGCCAAGAACCCCGGCCGTTCGATTCACCCCTCCACTTT. This encodes CASSQEPRPFDSPLHF.

This clonotype appeared many times. The chain links TRBV28 to TRBJ2-3; no definite D call. Germline CDR1 and CDR2: MDHEN and SYDVKM. V dropped 3 bases and J dropped 0 bases, with 4 bases sitting between them. The CDR3 extends over 13 amino acids. In nucleotides, the CDR3 is TGTGCCAGCAGTTTCGGCAGCACAGATACGCAGTATTTT. Residues: CASSFGSTDTQYF.

Details on this clonotype: A read error is likely here: a far larger clone is one base away. The V gene is TRBV9, the J gene TRBJ2-5, with TRBD2 matching over 9 bases. The DNA end is a closer match to TRBJ2-1, so the J assignment may be wrong. The CDR3 runs 18 residues. Germline V gene lookup returns CDR1 SGDLS and CDR2 YYNGEE. The CDR3 coding sequence is TGTGCCAGCAGCGTAGGGGGGACTAGCAGGACTCCGGGCAATGAGCAGTTCTTC. It encodes CASSVGGTSRTPGNEQFF.

V usage is TRBV28 and J usage is TRBJ2-2; tentative D call: TRBD1 (6 bases). CDR3 length: 11 amino acids. V was pared by 6 bases and J by 10 bases, with 9 bases between. Germline CDR1 and CDR2: MDHEN and SYDVKM. The CDR3 reads CASRGAVELFF. The CDR3 DNA reads as TGTGCCAGCAGGGGGGCGGTGGAGCTGTTTTTT.

V is TRBV5-8 and J is TRBJ1-6, with D possibly TRBD1 on 6 matching bases. Germline CDR1 and CDR2: SGHTS and YDEGEE. Trimming took 4 bases from V and 9 from J, leaving 14 bases between them. The CDR3 spans 14 residues. DNA of the CDR3: TGTGCCAGCAGCCTGGGGCAGGGGACTTCACCCCTCCACTTT. It encodes CASSLGQGTSPLHF. The complete variable domain, with remaining parts taken from reference TRBV5-8 and TRBJ1-6, reads EAGVTQSPTHLIKTRGQQATLRCSPISGHTSVYWYQQALGLGLQFLLWYDEGEERNRGNFPPRFSGRQFPNYSSELNVNALELEDSALYLCASSLGQGTSPLHFGNGTRLTVT.

The chain carries TRBV19 and TRBJ1-5, with D uncertain. V was clipped by 4 bases and J by 2 bases, with 24 bases between them. This CDR3 is 19 amino acids long. The germline gives CDR1 LNHDA, CDR2 SQIVND (reference sequence). The CDR3 reads CASSRGRGTSKGCNQPQHF. The CDR3 nucleotides are TGTGCCAGTAGTAGGGGTAGAGGCACCTCAAAAGGGTGCAATCAGCCCCAGCATTTT.

Note on this clonotype: This likely reflects a read error, since a far larger clone is one base away. This rearrangement joins TRBV6-2 or TRBV6-3 to TRBJ2-1; D not resolved. The CDR3 is made up of 16 amino acids. V lost 6 bases and J lost 0, with 15 bases in between. Per germline, CDR1 MNHEY and CDR2 SVGEGT. CDR3 nucleotides: TGTGCCAGCAGGGCCCACGGGTGGTCCTCCTACAATGAGCAGTTCTTC. It codes for CASRAHGWSSYNEQFF.

With regard to this clonotype: This probably arose from a read error, given a far larger clone one base away. The chain couples TRBV6-4 to TRBJ2-1, with D perhaps matching TRBD1 (6 bases). Germline V CDR1 and CDR2: MRHNA, SNTAGT. CDR3 length equals 16 residues. The CDR3 coding sequence is TGTGCCAGCAGTTACTCTTTTACGGGAACAGGGAGTCAGCAGTTCTTC. It codes for CASSYSFTGTGSQQFF.

This clonotype occurred many times. V and J are TRBV5-1 and TRBJ2-5, with a possible D match to TRBD1 (7 bases). The CDR3 sequence is 14 residues long. In germline, CDR1 is SGHRS, CDR2 YFSETQ. Trimming took off 1 base at V and 5 bases at J, with 12 bases between the two ends. The DNA for the CDR3 is TGCGCCAGCAGCTTGAATCCAGGGGGGGAGACCCAGTACTTC. Amino acid sequence: CASSLNPGGETQYF. Drawing the rest from reference TRBV5-1 and TRBJ2-5, the complete variable domain is KAGVTQTPRYLIKTRGQQVTLSCSPISGHRSVSWYQQTPGQGLQFLFEYFSETQRNKGNFPGRFSGRQFSNSRSEMNVSTLELGDSALYLCASSLNPGGETQYFGPGTRLLVL.

By sample fraction, this clonotype is medium-sized (0.01 to 0.1%). The V and J genes are TRBV6-1 and TRBJ1-2; 9 nucleotides match TRBD1. The J segment lost 8 bases and the V segment lost 5 bases, leaving 9 bases of the junction unmatched. CDR1 and CDR2 from the germline V gene are MNHNS and SASEGT. The CDR3 runs 14 residues. The CDR3 nucleotides are TGTGCCAGCAGTCCGACAGGGGGGTTTGGCGGCTACACCTTC. Its translation: CASSPTGGFGGYTF.

This clonotype is labeled medium-sized (0.01 to 0.1%). CDR3: CASSFDRVNYGYTF. DNA for the CDR3: TGCGCCAGCAGCTTCGACAGGGTTAACTATGGCTACACCTTC. The chain uses TRBV5-1 and TRBJ1-2; TRBD1 aligns across 7 bases. The CDR3 is 14 amino acids. Looked up from germline, CDR1 is SGHRS and CDR2 is YFSETQ. The trim removed 2 bases at V and 1 base at J, leaving 2 bases unmatched.

As to this clonotype: The likely explanation is a read error, given a far larger clone one base away. CDR3 residues: CASSEEGSYTQYF. The CDR3 region has the DNA TGTGCCAGCAGTGAGGAGGGATCATATACGCAGTATTTT. The V call is TRBV6-1, the J call TRBJ2-3, with D possibly being TRBD2 (6 bases). The CDR3 extends over 13 amino acids. Trimming shortened V by 3 bases and J by 7 bases, and 11 bases separated the two germline ends. Looked up from germline, CDR1 is MNHNS and CDR2 is SASEGT.